This T cell receptor beta chain originates from a study of Ad26.COV2.S vaccination and SARS-CoV-2 variants. Germline-derived CDR1 and CDR2 are DFQATT and SNEGSKA (reference sequence). The CDR3 consists of 13 residues. The V end was cut by 3 bases, the J end by 1 base, with 9 bases between. Sequenced by immunoSEQ multiplex PCR; TCRdb stores in-frame clones only, minus some. The sample lists about 680,000 clones, more than 70% occurring once. Treatment defined: roughly 20 received Ad26.COV2.S at low or high dose, single or two shots; about 5 received placebo; per-sample allocation not given. Sampling happened 63 days after the first vaccine or placebo injection.

The gene calls are TRBV20-1 and TRBJ1-1; D is unclear. The clonotype comes from a person between 18 and 65 years old who received the Ad26.COV2.S COVID-19 vaccine or a placebo. The sequences come from peripheral blood, collected in a trial of Ad26.COV2.S vaccine versus placebo. The CDR3: CSASIYANTEAFF. CDR3 nucleotides: TGCAGTGCTAGTATCTATGCGAACACTGAAGCTTTCTTT.